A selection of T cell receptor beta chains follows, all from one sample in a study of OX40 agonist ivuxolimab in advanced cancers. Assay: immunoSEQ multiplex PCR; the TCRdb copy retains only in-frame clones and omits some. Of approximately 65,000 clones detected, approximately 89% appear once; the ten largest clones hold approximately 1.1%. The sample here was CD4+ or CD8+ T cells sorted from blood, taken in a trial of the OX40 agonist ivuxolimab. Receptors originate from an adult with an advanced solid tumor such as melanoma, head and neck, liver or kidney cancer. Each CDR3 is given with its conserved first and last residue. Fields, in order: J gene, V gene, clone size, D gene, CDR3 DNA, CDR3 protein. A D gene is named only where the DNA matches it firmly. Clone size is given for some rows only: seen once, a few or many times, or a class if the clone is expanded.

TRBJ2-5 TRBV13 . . TGTGCCAGCAGCTCTAGGCGGCTAGTCCAAGAGACCCAGTACTTC CASSSRRLVQETQYF
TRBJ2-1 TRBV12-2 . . TGTGCAAGTCGCTTTGAAAAACGGACTAGCGGGGGGCACAGAAACAATGAGCAGTTCTTC CASRFEKRTSGGHRNNEQFF
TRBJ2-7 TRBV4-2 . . TGTGCCAGCAGCCGGGACAAGAGCTACGAGCAGTACTTC CASSRDKSYEQYF
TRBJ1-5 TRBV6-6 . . TGTGCCAGCGCCTCCACTCCGGCCCAGCATTTT CASASTPAQHF
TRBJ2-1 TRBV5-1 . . TGCGCCAGCAGCTTGGGGGGCCGGGGGGCCCCTGGCAATGAGCAGTTCTTC CASSLGGRGAPGNEQFF
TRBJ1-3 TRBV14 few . TGTGCCAGCAGCCAAGATCTGGGGGCCCGAAACACCATATATTTT CASSQDLGARNTIYF
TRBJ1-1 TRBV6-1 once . TGTGCCAGCATGCAGGTTGGGACTGAAGCTTTCTTT CASMQVGTEAFF
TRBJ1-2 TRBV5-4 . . TGTGCCAGCAGCCAAGTGGCAGGACGGAACTATGGCTACACCTTC CASSQVAGRNYGYTF
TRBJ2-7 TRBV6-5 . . TGTGCCAGCAGTTACGCTAGCGTTCCCTACGAGCAGTACTTC CASSYASVPYEQYF
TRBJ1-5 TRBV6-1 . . TGTGCCAGCGGCCTGGGGGGGCCCCAGCATTTT CASGLGGPQHF
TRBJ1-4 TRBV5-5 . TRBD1 TGTGCCAGCAGCTGGACAGGGGGGGATGAAAAACTGTTTTTT CASSWTGGDEKLFF
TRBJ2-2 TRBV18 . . TGTGCCAGCTCACCGGGACGGGTTACCGGGGAGCTGTTTTTT CASSPGRVTGELFF
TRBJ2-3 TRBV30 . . TGTGCCTGGAGTTCCTTGGGGCTCACAGATACGCAGTATTTT CAWSSLGLTDTQYF
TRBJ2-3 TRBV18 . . TGTGCCAGCTCACCACCGAGTTTGGATACGCAGTATTTT CASSPPSLDTQYF
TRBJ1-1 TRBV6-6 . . TGTGCCAGCAGGATACAGGGTAGCGGCACTGAAGCTTTCTTT CASRIQGSGTEAFF
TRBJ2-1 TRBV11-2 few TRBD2 TGTGCCAGCGCGGTGGCTAGCGGGGCCTACAATGAGCAGTTCTTC CASAVASGAYNEQFF
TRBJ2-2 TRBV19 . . TGTGCCAGTAGGATTGGGACACTTAACACCGGGGAGCTGTTTTTT CASRIGTLNTGELFF
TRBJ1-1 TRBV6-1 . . TGTGCCAGCAGGGCAGGGAGGACCACTGAAGCTTTCTTT CASRAGRTTEAFF
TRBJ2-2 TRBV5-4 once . TGTGCCAGCAGCCCCAGGGGGGCAAACACCGGGGAGCTGTTTTTT CASSPRGANTGELFF
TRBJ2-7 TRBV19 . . TGTGCCAGTAGTCGCTACCACTCAGGGTCCCTTTACGAGCAGTACTTC CASSRYHSGSLYEQYF
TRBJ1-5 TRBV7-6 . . TGTGCCAGCAGCCCACAGGGAAGGGACGAGGATCAGCCCCAGCATTTT CASSPQGRDEDQPQHF